The 11 T cell receptor beta chains reported below all come from one sample, sequenced in a study of T cells in Graves' hyperthyroidism and ophthalmopathy. The CDR3 regions of TCR beta were amplified from RNA transcripts. The HTBI set primed first-round TCR CDR3 RT-PCR. Using its own MiXCR run on the multiplex PCR reads, TCRdb lists one record per CDR3 protein. The table lists about 380,000 distinct CDR3 sequences, roughly 18% of them singletons. Sequencing used blood. The receptors here all came from a man between 18 and 29 years old with Graves' ophthalmopathy.

The chain couples TRBV2 to TRBJ2-1; TRBD1 matches 11 bases. Germline V gene sequence: CDR1 SNHLY, CDR2 FYNNEI. The J segment lost 5 bases and the V segment lost 6 bases, leaving 9 bases of the junction unmatched. The CDR3 totals 16 residues. CDR3 sequence: CASSAHRDRGDNEQFF. The CDR3 DNA reads TGTGCCAGCAGCGCCCACCGGGACAGGGGGGACAATGAGCAGTTCTTC.

This clonotype occurred a few times. V gene TRBV9 combines with J gene TRBJ2-5, with D perhaps assigned TRBD1 or TRBD2 (6 bases each). The germline V and J ends were trimmed by 0 bases and 4 bases, with 19 bases remaining between them. The CDR3 is made up of 17 amino acids. CDR1 and CDR2 (germline): SGDLS, YYNGEE. The CDR3 region is CASSVGGATGQTETQYF. In nucleotides, the CDR3 is TGTGCCAGCAGCGTAGGGGGGGCAACGGGGCAAACAGAGACCCAGTACTTC. Full variable domain (missing parts from reference TRBV9 and TRBJ2-5): DSGVTQTPKHLITATGQRVTLRCSPRSGDLSVYWYQQSLDQGLQFLIQYYNGEERAKGNILERFSAQQFPDLHSELNLSSLELGDSALYFCASSVGGATGQTETQYFGPGTRLLVL.

This clonotype was detected ten times or more. The V gene is TRBV18, the J gene TRBJ1-6; 9 bases fit TRBD1. This CDR3 spans 15 amino acids. The germline V gene encodes CDR1 KGHSH and CDR2 LQKENI. V lost 6 bases, J lost 6 bases, and 6 bases stayed unmatched. CDR3 sequence: CASSVGQGRNSPLHF. CDR3 DNA sequence: TGTGCCAGCTCGGTCGGACAGGGGCGTAATTCACCCCTCCACTTT.

This clonotype was counted at least ten times. The chain couples TRBV4-1 to TRBJ2-5; D unresolved. CDR1 is MGHRA and CDR2 is YSYEKL in the germline V gene. Deletions cut 1 base from V and 5 bases from J, with 17 bases between. The CDR3 is made up of 16 amino acids. CDR3 sequence reads: CASSQAPVGPRETQYF. The CDR3, as DNA: TGCGCCAGCAGCCAAGCCCCCGTCGGGCCTCGGGAGACCCAGTACTTC.

The chain has TRBV7-9 and TRBJ2-1, with 10 bases that match TRBD1. The CDR3 has 12 residues. In germline, CDR1 is SEHNR, CDR2 FQNEAQ (reference sequence). Trimming took 5 bases from V and 15 from J; bases not matched to a gene: 7. CDR3 coding DNA: TGTGCCAGCAGCGTCGACAGGGGGCTTTGGTTCTTC. Its translation is CASSVDRGLWFF.

This clonotype has a count of ten or more. The chain combines TRBV28 with TRBJ2-4; tentatively, D is TRBD2 (6 bases). This CDR3 has 15 amino acids. Germline CDR1 is MDHEN and CDR2 is SYDVKM. V shed 5 bases and J shed 8 bases, with 19 bases lying between them. CDR3: CASSQQRAGIYIQYF. The CDR3 DNA is TGTGCCAGCAGTCAACAGAGGGCGGGGATATACATTCAGTACTTC. Full variable domain (remainder filled in from reference TRBV28 and TRBJ2-4): DVKVTQSSRYLVKRTGEKVFLECVQDMDHENMFWYRQDPGLGLRLIYFSYDVKMKEKGDIPEGYSVSREKKERFSLILESASTNQTSMYLCASSQQRAGIYIQYFGAGTRLSVL.

This clonotype was recorded many times. The chain links TRBV20-1 to TRBJ1-2; D uncertain. CDR1 is DFQATT, CDR2 SNEGSKA, per germline (reference sequence). The V end lost 6 bases, the J end lost 1 base, and 18 bases lay between the germline ends. The CDR3 consists of 15 residues. Here the CDR3 DNA reads TGCAGTGCAGACCATTCAAGATTTCGTAACTATGGCTACACCTTC. Amino acids: CSADHSRFRNYGYTF.

This clonotype was recorded many times. The chain uses TRBV27 and TRBJ1-1; D uncertain. CDR1 is MNHEY and CDR2 is SMNVEV in the germline V gene (reference sequence). V was clipped by 5 bases and J by 3 bases, with 19 bases between them. The CDR3 has 16 residues. CDR3 residues: CASSERGVGRDTEAFF. The CDR3 nucleotides read TGTGCCAGCAGTGAGAGAGGAGTTGGTCGAGACACTGAAGCTTTCTTT.

This clonotype was seen many times. V is TRBV6-2 or TRBV6-3 and J is TRBJ2-5; 9 bases align to TRBD1. Per the germline V gene, CDR1 is MNHEY and CDR2 is SVGEGT. This CDR3 comprises 15 residues. V was clipped by 4 bases and J by 5 bases; unmatched bases: 8. The CDR3 DNA is TGTGCCAGCAGTTCCGGGACAGGGTCTTCGGAGACCCAGTACTTC. It translates to CASSSGTGSSETQYF.

This clonotype was counted ten times or more. CDR3 protein: CASSPMGRYYGYTF. CDR3 nucleotides: TGTGCCAGCAGCCCCATGGGACGGTACTATGGCTACACCTTC. V usage is TRBV11-2 and J usage is TRBJ1-2; the D gene is possibly TRBD1 (5 bases). Trimming took 5 bases from V and 3 from J, leaving 13 bases between them. The CDR3 loop spans 14 amino acids. Germline assignment: CDR1 SGHAT and CDR2 FQNNGV.

The sample holds many counts of this clonotype. For the CDR3, the DNA is TGTGCCAGCAGCAGAATCAGTAACCGCCTGGCTAACACTGAAGCTTTCTTT. Protein: CASSRISNRLANTEAFF. This chain connects TRBV12-3 or TRBV12-4 to TRBJ1-1; D call uncertain. This CDR3 is 17 amino acids long. V shed 6 bases and J shed 2 bases, with 22 bases lying between them.